The entry below describes one T cell receptor beta chain. Its matching antigen is unknown. The data stem from a study of shared clonotypes between healthy human individuals. Looking at the study overall: The study used three CD4 naive, three CD4 memory, two CD8 naive and one CD8 memory plate per donor.

DNA at 200 ng, around 30,000 T cell genomes, went into sorted-subset replicate PCRs. TCRdb keeps only in-frame clones here, not all; method: immunoSEQ multiplex PCR. The sample carries 1.4 million or so clones, around 98.5% recorded once. Study outcomes and limitations: On the whole, naive subsets had larger estimated richness than memory subsets had. The diversity represented, both genetic and in exposure history, was limited by few donors.

V shed 4 bases, J shed 1 base, and the junction held 7 bases outside the gene matches. The germline gives CDR1 SGHNT, CDR2 YYREEE (reference sequence). There are 15 residues in the CDR3. Sequencing was done on a sample of naive CD4+ T cells sorted from blood. This sample's subset: CD45RA+ positively selected. The genes are TRBV5-4 and TRBJ2-7; 8 nucleotides line up with TRBD2. The receptor was derived from a man aged 25-45 years in good health. The CDR3 region is CASSLGGAGSYEQYF. The CDR3 bases are TGTGCCAGCAGCCTCGGGGGGGCAGGGTCCTACGAGCAGTACTTC.